This is a list of T cell receptor beta chains from one sample in a study of Ad26.COV2.S vaccination and SARS-CoV-2 variants. Measured with immunoSEQ multiplex PCR; TCRdb has only the in-frame clones, and not every one. The sample has about 250,000 clones; roughly nine tenths are singletons. Sequenced here: peripheral blood, sampled in a trial of Ad26.COV2.S vaccine versus placebo. All receptors come from a person between 18 and 65 years old who received the Ad26.COV2.S COVID-19 vaccine or a placebo. The conserved cysteine and the conserved F or W are not part of the CDR3 here. A D gene is named only where the DNA matches it firmly.

.,TRBV20-1,TRBJ1-1,SAILGTEAF
.,TRBV30,TRBJ1-2,AWSVGGAVGYT
.,TRBV24-1,TRBJ2-3,ATSDFGSDTQY
.,TRBV10-3,TRBJ1-3,AIQRTETGIY
.,TRBV14,TRBJ1-1,ASSHPPWGEKNTEAF
TRBD1,TRBV19,TRBJ2-2,ASRNTDRGPHTGELF
TRBD2,TRBV9,TRBJ2-5,ASSALAGVDMKTQY
.,TRBV30,TRBJ1-2,AWSGLGSYGYT
TRBD2,TRBV29-1,TRBJ2-3,SGAGVGDTQY
.,TRBV12-3/TRBV12-4,TRBJ1-3,ASSSGNTIY